The subject of this entry is one T cell receptor (beta chain). Germline CDR1 is MDHEN and CDR2 is SYDVKM. CDR3 length: 15 amino acids. V was pared by 3 bases and J by 6 bases, with 15 bases between. This specimen belongs to a study of cytomegalovirus exposure and HLA in healthy donors. Assay: immunoSEQ multiplex PCR; the TCRdb copy retains only in-frame clones and omits some. The data contain about 130,000 clones, about 87% of them singletons. Sample: PBMCs. The receptor's source is a woman aged 25 to 39 in good health and CMV-seropositive. This chain uses TRBV28 with TRBJ2-1; D unresolved. The DNA for the CDR3 is TGTGCCAGCAGTTTGGCCCCGTCGTCGTCCAATGAGCAGTTCTTC. Its translation: CASSLAPSSSNEQFF.